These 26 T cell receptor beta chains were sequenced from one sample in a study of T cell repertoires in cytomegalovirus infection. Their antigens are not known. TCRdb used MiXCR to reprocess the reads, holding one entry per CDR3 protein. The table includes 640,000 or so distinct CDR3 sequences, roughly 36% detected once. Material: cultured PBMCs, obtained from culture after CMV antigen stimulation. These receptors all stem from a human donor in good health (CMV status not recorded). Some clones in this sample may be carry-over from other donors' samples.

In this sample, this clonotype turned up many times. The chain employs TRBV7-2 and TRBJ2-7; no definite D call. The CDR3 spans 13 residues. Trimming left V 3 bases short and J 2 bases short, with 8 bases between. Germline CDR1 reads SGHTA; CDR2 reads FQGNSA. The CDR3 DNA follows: TGTGCCAGCAGCTTTGGAGTCCCCTACGAGCAGTACTTC. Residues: CASSFGVPYEQYF.

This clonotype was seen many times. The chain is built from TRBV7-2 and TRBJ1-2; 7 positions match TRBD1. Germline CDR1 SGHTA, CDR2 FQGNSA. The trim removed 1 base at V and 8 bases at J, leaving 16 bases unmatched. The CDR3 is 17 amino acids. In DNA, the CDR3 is TGTGCCAGCAGCTTAGTCCCGGACGACAGGGACGATAAAGGCTACACCTTC. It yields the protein CASSLVPDDRDDKGYTF. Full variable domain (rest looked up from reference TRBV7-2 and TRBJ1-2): GAGVSQSPSNKVTEKGKDVELRCDPISGHTALYWYRQSLGQGLEFLIYFQGNSAPDKSGLPSDRFSAERTGGSVSTLTIQRTQQEDSAVYLCASSLVPDDRDDKGYTFGSGTRLTVV.

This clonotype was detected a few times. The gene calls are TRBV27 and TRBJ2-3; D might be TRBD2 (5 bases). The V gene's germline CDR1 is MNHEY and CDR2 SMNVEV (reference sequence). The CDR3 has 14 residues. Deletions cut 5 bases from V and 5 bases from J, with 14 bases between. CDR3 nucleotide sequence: TGTGCCAGCAGTCGTAAAGCGGCCGGAGATACGCAGTATTTT. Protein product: CASSRKAAGDTQYF.

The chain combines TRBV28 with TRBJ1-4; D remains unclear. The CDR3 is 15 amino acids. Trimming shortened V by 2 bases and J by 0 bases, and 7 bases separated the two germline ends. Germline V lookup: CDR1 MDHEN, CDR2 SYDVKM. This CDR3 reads CASSLPLATNEKLFF. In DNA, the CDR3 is TGTGCCAGCAGTTTACCCCTGGCAACTAATGAAAAACTGTTTTTT.

CDR3 in DNA: TGTGCCAGCAGCTCGACGGGAGCCCCCTACAATGAGCAGTTCTTC. Translating it yields CASSSTGAPYNEQFF. This chain links TRBV7-2 with TRBJ2-1, with D perhaps TRBD2 (6 bases). From germline, CDR1 is SGHTA and CDR2 FQGNSA. The CDR3 covers 15 residues. Trimming removed 4 bases from V and 2 bases from J, with 12 bases in between.

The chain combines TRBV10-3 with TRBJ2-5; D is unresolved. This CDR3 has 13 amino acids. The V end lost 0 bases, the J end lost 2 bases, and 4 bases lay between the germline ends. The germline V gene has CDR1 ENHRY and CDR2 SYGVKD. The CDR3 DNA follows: TGTGCCATCAGTGAGTCGGTTCAAGAGACCCAGTACTTC. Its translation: CAISESVQETQYF.

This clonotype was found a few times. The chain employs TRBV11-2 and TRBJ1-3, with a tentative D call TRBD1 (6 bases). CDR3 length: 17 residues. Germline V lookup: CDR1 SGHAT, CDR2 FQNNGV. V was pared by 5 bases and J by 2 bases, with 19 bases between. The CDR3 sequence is CASSRPYRTDAGNTIYF. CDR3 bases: TGTGCCAGCAGCCGACCCTACCGGACAGACGCTGGAAACACCATATATTTT. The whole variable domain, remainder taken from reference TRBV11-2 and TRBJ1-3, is EAGVAQSPRYKIIEKRQSVAFWCNPISGHATLYWYQQILGQGPKLLIQFQNNGVVDDSQLPKDRFSAERLKGVDSTLKIQPAKLEDSAVYLCASSRPYRTDAGNTIYFGEGSWLTVV.

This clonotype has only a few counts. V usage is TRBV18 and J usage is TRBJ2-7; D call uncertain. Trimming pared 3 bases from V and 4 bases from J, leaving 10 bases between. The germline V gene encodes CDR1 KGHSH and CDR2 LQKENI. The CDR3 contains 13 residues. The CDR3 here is CASSPTSDYEQYF. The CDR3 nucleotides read TGTGCCAGCTCACCCACCTCGGATTACGAGCAGTACTTC. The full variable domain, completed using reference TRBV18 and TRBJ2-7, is NAGVMQNPRHLVRRRGQEARLRCSPMKGHSHVYWYRQLPEEGLKFMVYLQKENIIDESGMPKERFSAEFPKEGPSILRIQQVVRGDSAAYFCASSPTSDYEQYFGPGTRLTVT.

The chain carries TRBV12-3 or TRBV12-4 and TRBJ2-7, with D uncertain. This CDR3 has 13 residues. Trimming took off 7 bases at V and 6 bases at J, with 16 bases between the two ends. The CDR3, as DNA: TGTGCCAGCACTGGTAGCTCCCAGAGCGAGCAGTACTTC. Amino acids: CASTGSSQSEQYF.

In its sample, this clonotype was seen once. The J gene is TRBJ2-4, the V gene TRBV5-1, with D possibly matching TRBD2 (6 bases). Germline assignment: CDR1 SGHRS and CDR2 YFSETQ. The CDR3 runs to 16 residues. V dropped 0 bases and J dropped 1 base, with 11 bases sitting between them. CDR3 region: CASSLGTGLAKNIQYF. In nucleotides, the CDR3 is TGCGCCAGCAGCTTGGGTACGGGACTCGCCAAAAACATTCAGTACTTC.

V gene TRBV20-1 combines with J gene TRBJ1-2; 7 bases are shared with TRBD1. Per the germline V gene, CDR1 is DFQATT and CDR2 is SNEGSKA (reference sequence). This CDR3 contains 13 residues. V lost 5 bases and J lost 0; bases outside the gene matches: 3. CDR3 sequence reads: CSAGDSTNYGYTF. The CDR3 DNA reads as TGCAGTGCTGGGGACAGTACTAACTATGGCTACACCTTC.

CDR3 coding DNA: TGCGCCAGCAGCCAAGCTCCGAGTACCTACGAGCAGTACTTC. Protein: CASSQAPSTYEQYF. V and J are TRBV4-1 and TRBJ2-7, with unresolved D. The CDR3 is 14 residues long. The germline V and J ends were trimmed by 1 base and 2 bases, with 9 bases remaining between them. Looked up from germline, CDR1 is MGHRA and CDR2 is YSYEKL.

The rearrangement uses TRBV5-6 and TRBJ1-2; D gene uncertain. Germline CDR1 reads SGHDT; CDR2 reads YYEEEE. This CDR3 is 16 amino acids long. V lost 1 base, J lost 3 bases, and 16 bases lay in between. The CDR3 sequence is CASSLRFIRIHYGYTF. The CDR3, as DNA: TGTGCCAGCAGCTTGAGATTCATTCGCATTCACTATGGCTACACCTTC.

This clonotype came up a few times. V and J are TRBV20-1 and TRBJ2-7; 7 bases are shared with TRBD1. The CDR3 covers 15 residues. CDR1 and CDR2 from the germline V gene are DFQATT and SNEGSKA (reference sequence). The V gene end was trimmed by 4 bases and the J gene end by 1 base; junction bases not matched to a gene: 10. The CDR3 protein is CSATPARQGSYEQYF. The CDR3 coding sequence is TGCAGTGCTACCCCCGCGCGACAGGGATCCTACGAGCAGTACTTC.

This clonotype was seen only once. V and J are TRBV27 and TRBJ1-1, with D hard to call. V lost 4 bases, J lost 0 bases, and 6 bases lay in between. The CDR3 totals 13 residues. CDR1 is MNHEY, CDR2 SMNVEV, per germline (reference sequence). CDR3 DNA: TGTGCCAGCAGTTGGCGGGTGAACACTGAAGCTTTCTTT. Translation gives CASSWRVNTEAFF.

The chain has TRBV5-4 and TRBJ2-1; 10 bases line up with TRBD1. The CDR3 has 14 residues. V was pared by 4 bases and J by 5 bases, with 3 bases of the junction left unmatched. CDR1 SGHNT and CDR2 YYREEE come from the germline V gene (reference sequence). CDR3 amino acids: CASSRTGGNNEQFF. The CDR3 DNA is TGTGCCAGCAGCCGGACAGGGGGGAACAATGAGCAGTTCTTC.

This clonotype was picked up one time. The CDR3 sequence is CASSQALWDVAGQYF. The CDR3 nucleotides are TGCGCCAGCAGCCAAGCTTTGTGGGACGTTGCTGGGCAGTATTTT. This chain joins TRBV4-1 and TRBJ2-3; D may be TRBD1 or TRBD2 (5 bases each). The CDR3 runs to 15 residues. Germline V gene sequence: CDR1 MGHRA, CDR2 YSYEKL. Trimming removed 1 base from V and 11 bases from J, with 19 bases in between.

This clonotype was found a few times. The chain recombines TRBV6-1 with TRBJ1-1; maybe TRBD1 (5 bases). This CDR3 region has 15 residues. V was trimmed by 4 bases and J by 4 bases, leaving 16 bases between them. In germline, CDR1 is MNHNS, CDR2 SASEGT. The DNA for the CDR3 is TGTGCCAGCAGTGTGAGTCTTTGGGGGGGCACTGAAGCTTTCTTT. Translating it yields CASSVSLWGGTEAFF.

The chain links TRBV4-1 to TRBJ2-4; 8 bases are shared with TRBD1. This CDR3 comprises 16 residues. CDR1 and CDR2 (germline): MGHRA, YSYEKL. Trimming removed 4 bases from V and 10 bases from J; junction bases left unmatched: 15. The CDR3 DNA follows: TGCGCCAGCAGCCCGTCCGGGACAGGCCTAAAAGCGATTCAGTACTTC. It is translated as CASSPSGTGLKAIQYF.

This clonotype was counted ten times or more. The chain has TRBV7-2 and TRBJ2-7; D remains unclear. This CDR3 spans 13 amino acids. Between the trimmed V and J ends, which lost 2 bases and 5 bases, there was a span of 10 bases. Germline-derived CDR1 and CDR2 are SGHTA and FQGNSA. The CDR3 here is CASSLRVNDEQYF. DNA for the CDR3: TGTGCCAGCAGCTTAAGGGTGAACGACGAGCAGTACTTC.

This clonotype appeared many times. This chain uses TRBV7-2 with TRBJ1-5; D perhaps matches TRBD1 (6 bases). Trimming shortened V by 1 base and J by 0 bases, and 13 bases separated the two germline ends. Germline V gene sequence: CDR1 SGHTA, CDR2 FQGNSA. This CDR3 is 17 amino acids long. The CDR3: CASSLGGGTYSNQPQHF. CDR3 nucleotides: TGTGCCAGCAGCTTAGGAGGGGGGACCTATAGCAATCAGCCCCAGCATTTT. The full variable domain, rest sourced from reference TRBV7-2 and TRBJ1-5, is GAGVSQSPSNKVTEKGKDVELRCDPISGHTALYWYRQSLGQGLEFLIYFQGNSAPDKSGLPSDRFSAERTGGSVSTLTIQRTQQEDSAVYLCASSLGGGTYSNQPQHFGDGTRLSIL.

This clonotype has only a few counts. As DNA, the CDR3 is TGTGCCAGCAGCGGAGGACTAGCGGGAGTAGCGGATACGCAGTATTTT. This sequence encodes CASSGGLAGVADTQYF. V is TRBV9 and J is TRBJ2-3, with TRBD2 identical over 13 bases. V gave up 3 bases and J gave up 6 bases; unmatched junction bases: 7. CDR1 SGDLS and CDR2 YYNGEE come from the germline V gene. The CDR3 runs to 16 residues.

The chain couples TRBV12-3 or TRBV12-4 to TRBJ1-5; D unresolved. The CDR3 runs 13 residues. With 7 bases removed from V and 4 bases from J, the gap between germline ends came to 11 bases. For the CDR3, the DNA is TGTGCCAGCAACCCGACACTAAATCAGCCCCAGCATTTT. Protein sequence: CASNPTLNQPQHF.

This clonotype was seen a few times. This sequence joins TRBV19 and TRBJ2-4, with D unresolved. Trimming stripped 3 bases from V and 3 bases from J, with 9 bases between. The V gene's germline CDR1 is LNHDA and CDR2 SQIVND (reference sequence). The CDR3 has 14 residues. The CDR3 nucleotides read TGTGCCAGTAGTATTGCGGTGGGCAAAAACATTCAGTACTTC. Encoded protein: CASSIAVGKNIQYF.

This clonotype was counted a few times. For the CDR3, the DNA is TGTGCCAGCAGTAGATATGAGCAGTTCTTC. Protein product: CASSRYEQFF. This sequence joins TRBV6-1 and TRBJ2-1, with D unclear. Germline V CDR1 and CDR2: MNHNS, SASEGT. This CDR3 is built from 10 residues. The V and J ends lost 5 bases and 8 bases respectively, with 4 bases between them.

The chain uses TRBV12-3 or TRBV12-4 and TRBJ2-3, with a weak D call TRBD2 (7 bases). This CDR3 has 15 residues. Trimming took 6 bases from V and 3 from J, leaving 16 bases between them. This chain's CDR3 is CASSRQGRGTDTQYF. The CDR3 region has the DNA TGTGCCAGCAGCCGCCAGGGGAGGGGGACAGATACGCAGTATTTT.